Listed below are T cell receptor beta chains from one sample, sequenced in a study of OX40 agonist ivuxolimab in advanced cancers. The data were produced by immunoSEQ multiplex PCR, yet TCRdb's version contains in-frame clones alone and is incomplete. This sample has over 75,000 clones, with approximately 91% found just once. The starting material was CD4+ or CD8+ T cells sorted from blood, obtained in a trial of the OX40 agonist ivuxolimab. These receptors were taken from an adult with an advanced solid tumor such as melanoma, head and neck, liver or kidney cancer. Both conserved end residues are part of each CDR3. D genes are given only for firm matches. Clone size is shown for a subset of rows, as once, few, many or a class of expanded clone.

v_call: TRBV5-1
j_call: TRBJ2-7
d_call: .
clone_size: .
cdr3_nt: TGCGCCAGCAGCTTGTCTGGGGGGAGATACGAGCAGTACTTC
cdr3_aa: CASSLSGGRYEQYF

v_call: TRBV7-9
j_call: TRBJ2-1
d_call: .
clone_size: .
cdr3_nt: TGTGCCAGCAGCTCCCGCGGGAATACCGATGAGCAGTTCTTC
cdr3_aa: CASSSRGNTDEQFF

v_call: TRBV6-1
j_call: TRBJ1-4
d_call: .
clone_size: once
cdr3_nt: TGTGCCAGCAGTGAAGCGGGGGGGATGAGTGAAAAACTGTTTTTT
cdr3_aa: CASSEAGGMSEKLFF

v_call: TRBV4-3
j_call: TRBJ2-7
d_call: TRBD2
clone_size: once
cdr3_nt: TGCGCCAGCAGCCAAGATTGGCGGGAGGGCTCCTACGAGCAGTACTTC
cdr3_aa: CASSQDWREGSYEQYF

v_call: TRBV29-1
j_call: TRBJ2-1
d_call: .
clone_size: once
cdr3_nt: TGCAGCGTCGGACTAGGGGGATGGAATGAGCAGTTCTTC
cdr3_aa: CSVGLGGWNEQFF

v_call: TRBV5-6
j_call: TRBJ1-1
d_call: TRBD1
clone_size: .
cdr3_nt: TGTGCCAGCAGCTCGGGACAGTTCATGAACACTGAAGCTTTCTTT
cdr3_aa: CASSSGQFMNTEAFF

v_call: TRBV5-6
j_call: TRBJ2-1
d_call: TRBD1
clone_size: .
cdr3_nt: TGTGCCAGCAGCTTGTTGGGAGCCCCAGGGGGCAGAAATGAGCAGTTCTTC
cdr3_aa: CASSLLGAPGGRNEQFF

v_call: TRBV7-6
j_call: TRBJ1-4
d_call: .
clone_size: .
cdr3_nt: TGTGCCAGCAGCTTAGGGGGACGGGAAAAACTGTTTTTT
cdr3_aa: CASSLGGREKLFF

v_call: TRBV6-1
j_call: TRBJ2-3
d_call: .
clone_size: .
cdr3_nt: TGTGCCAGCAGTAGAGAGGTAAAGGGCACAGATACGCAGTATTTT
cdr3_aa: CASSREVKGTDTQYF

v_call: TRBV10-2
j_call: TRBJ2-3
d_call: TRBD2
clone_size: .
cdr3_nt: TGCGCCAGCACCCTTCTAGCGGGAGGGACAGATACGCAGTATTTT
cdr3_aa: CASTLLAGGTDTQYF

v_call: TRBV19
j_call: TRBJ1-5
d_call: TRBD1
clone_size: .
cdr3_nt: TGTGCCAGTAGTATCGTAGGACAGGGGATAAATTATTGGGACAATCAGCCCCAGCATTTT
cdr3_aa: CASSIVGQGINYWDNQPQHF

v_call: TRBV2
j_call: TRBJ1-5
d_call: .
clone_size: .
cdr3_nt: TGTGCCAGTGCTGGACCCCTGGGTGGCAATCAGCCCCAGCATTTT
cdr3_aa: CASAGPLGGNQPQHF

v_call: TRBV29-1
j_call: TRBJ2-3
d_call: .
clone_size: once
cdr3_nt: TGCAGCGTTGGGCCCCCCGCTAGCACAGATACGCAGTATTTT
cdr3_aa: CSVGPPASTDTQYF

v_call: TRBV18
j_call: TRBJ1-4
d_call: .
clone_size: .
cdr3_nt: TGTGCCAGCTCACCAGGGCAGGTTGGGGAAAAACTGTTTTTT
cdr3_aa: CASSPGQVGEKLFF

v_call: TRBV27
j_call: TRBJ1-2
d_call: .
clone_size: .
cdr3_nt: TGTGCCAGCAAAAGAAAGGGATATGGCTACACCTTC
cdr3_aa: CASKRKGYGYTF

v_call: TRBV4-2
j_call: TRBJ2-1
d_call: TRBD1
clone_size: .
cdr3_nt: TGTGCCAGCAGCCACACCCGGGGACAGGGGGCCTCCTACAATGAGCAGTTCTTC
cdr3_aa: CASSHTRGQGASYNEQFF

v_call: TRBV28
j_call: TRBJ1-1
d_call: .
clone_size: .
cdr3_nt: TGTGCCAGCAGTCCCGGCGGGCAGGCGGTCAGAAGAGCTTTCTTT
cdr3_aa: CASSPGGQAVRRAFF

v_call: TRBV18
j_call: TRBJ2-3
d_call: .
clone_size: .
cdr3_nt: TGTGCCAGCTCACCACTGCAAACCCGCACAGATACGCAGTATTTT
cdr3_aa: CASSPLQTRTDTQYF

v_call: TRBV19
j_call: TRBJ2-5
d_call: TRBD1
clone_size: .
cdr3_nt: TGTGCCAGTAGTCCTGGACAGGGAGAGACCCAGTACTTC
cdr3_aa: CASSPGQGETQYF

v_call: TRBV5-1
j_call: TRBJ1-4
d_call: TRBD1
clone_size: .
cdr3_nt: TGCGCCAGCAGCTTAGGGGGCGGGGATGAAAAACTGTTTTTT
cdr3_aa: CASSLGGGDEKLFF

v_call: TRBV6-5
j_call: TRBJ1-3
d_call: .
clone_size: once
cdr3_nt: TGTGCCAGCAGTTACTCAGTGGGGGGATCAGGAAACACCATATATTTT
cdr3_aa: CASSYSVGGSGNTIYF

v_call: TRBV10-3
j_call: TRBJ2-7
d_call: .
clone_size: .
cdr3_nt: TGTGCCATCAGTGCGCGCTCCTACGAGCAGTACTTC
cdr3_aa: CAISARSYEQYF

v_call: TRBV28
j_call: TRBJ1-2
d_call: .
clone_size: .
cdr3_nt: TGTGCCAGCACCCCCAGCCAGGGTTTAGCCTATGGCTACACCTTC
cdr3_aa: CASTPSQGLAYGYTF

v_call: TRBV7-2
j_call: TRBJ2-7
d_call: .
clone_size: .
cdr3_nt: TGTGCCAGCAGCTTTGTACCCCTGGACGAGCAGTACTTC
cdr3_aa: CASSFVPLDEQYF

v_call: TRBV28
j_call: TRBJ2-7
d_call: .
clone_size: .
cdr3_nt: TGTGCCAGCCCCCCCCCGCCGGGGGGTAGGGGCAGGGGGGAGTCCTACGAGCAGTACTTC
cdr3_aa: CASPPPPGGRGRGESYEQYF

v_call: TRBV19
j_call: TRBJ2-7
d_call: .
clone_size: .
cdr3_nt: TGTGCCAGTAGTAGCGGACATCCCAACGAGCAGTACTTC
cdr3_aa: CASSSGHPNEQYF

v_call: TRBV9
j_call: TRBJ2-5
d_call: .
clone_size: .
cdr3_nt: TGTGCCAGCAGCGTATCTGCGGATGGAGAGACCCAGTACTTC
cdr3_aa: CASSVSADGETQYF

v_call: TRBV7-8
j_call: TRBJ2-7
d_call: TRBD2
clone_size: .
cdr3_nt: TGTGCCAGCAGCTTAGCGAAGCGGGGGGCCTACGAGCAGTACTTC
cdr3_aa: CASSLAKRGAYEQYF

v_call: TRBV7-3
j_call: TRBJ2-5
d_call: .
clone_size: .
cdr3_nt: TGTGCCAGCAGCTTGACGGTTCAAGAGACCCAGTACTTC
cdr3_aa: CASSLTVQETQYF

v_call: TRBV6-5
j_call: TRBJ2-2
d_call: TRBD1
clone_size: .
cdr3_nt: TGTGCCAGCGGTACAGGGGGCCGTGCCGGGGAGCTGTTTTTT
cdr3_aa: CASGTGGRAGELFF

v_call: TRBV19
j_call: TRBJ2-3
d_call: .
clone_size: .
cdr3_nt: TGTGCCAGTAGTATGAGTCCAGGGGGCACAGATACGCAGTATTTT
cdr3_aa: CASSMSPGGTDTQYF

v_call: TRBV27
j_call: TRBJ2-3
d_call: .
clone_size: .
cdr3_nt: TGTGCCAGCAGTTATTCGACGGGAGCTACAGATACGCAGTATTTT
cdr3_aa: CASSYSTGATDTQYF

v_call: TRBV28
j_call: TRBJ2-5
d_call: TRBD1
clone_size: .
cdr3_nt: TGTGCCAGCAGTGACAGGGGGCAGGAGACCCAGTACTTC
cdr3_aa: CASSDRGQETQYF

v_call: TRBV29-1
j_call: TRBJ2-1
d_call: TRBD1
clone_size: .
cdr3_nt: TGCAGCGTTATGACAGGGGGCCTGATTTGGGATGAGCAGTTCTTC
cdr3_aa: CSVMTGGLIWDEQFF

v_call: TRBV5-4
j_call: TRBJ2-1
d_call: .
clone_size: .
cdr3_nt: TGTGCCAGCAGCTTGGAATCGCACCTTCAGTTCTTC
cdr3_aa: CASSLESHLQFF

v_call: TRBV5-1
j_call: TRBJ2-5
d_call: .
clone_size: .
cdr3_nt: TGCGCCAGCAGCTTGGGAGGGGAGTTAGAGACCCAGTACTTC
cdr3_aa: CASSLGGELETQYF

v_call: TRBV18
j_call: TRBJ2-1
d_call: TRBD2
clone_size: .
cdr3_nt: TGTGCCAGCTCATTCGGTAGCGGGAGGGCCGGGTACAATGAGCAGTTCTTC
cdr3_aa: CASSFGSGRAGYNEQFF

v_call: TRBV4-1
j_call: TRBJ2-2
d_call: TRBD2
clone_size: few
cdr3_nt: TGCGCCAGCAGCCGATCAGCGGGAGCTACGGGCGGGGAGCTGTTTTTT
cdr3_aa: CASSRSAGATGGELFF

v_call: TRBV11-2
j_call: TRBJ2-3
d_call: .
clone_size: .
cdr3_nt: TGTGCCAGCAGCTTAGATGGGGTCCCCACAGATACGCAGTATTTT
cdr3_aa: CASSLDGVPTDTQYF

v_call: TRBV27
j_call: TRBJ2-6
d_call: TRBD2
clone_size: .
cdr3_nt: TGTGCCAGCAGTTTAATAGGCGGGAGGGCTCTATTGGGGGCCAACGTCCTGACTTTC
cdr3_aa: CASSLIGGRALLGANVLTF

v_call: TRBV7-2
j_call: TRBJ2-1
d_call: .
clone_size: .
cdr3_nt: TGTGCCAGCAGGCCTCCGGGGAGCGAGCAGTTCTTC
cdr3_aa: CASRPPGSEQFF

v_call: TRBV6-6
j_call: TRBJ2-5
d_call: TRBD2
clone_size: once
cdr3_nt: TGTGCCAGCAGTTATGCGGGAGGGGGTGAGACCCAGTACTTC
cdr3_aa: CASSYAGGGETQYF

v_call: TRBV25-1
j_call: TRBJ2-1
d_call: .
clone_size: once
cdr3_nt: TGTGCCAGCAGTGAATATGAAGGACTTGGATCCTACAATGAGCAGTTCTTC
cdr3_aa: CASSEYEGLGSYNEQFF

v_call: TRBV6-1
j_call: TRBJ1-3
d_call: TRBD1
clone_size: .
cdr3_nt: TGTGCCAGCAGCCCCTCTTACAGGGGGCGGAACACCATATATTTT
cdr3_aa: CASSPSYRGRNTIYF

v_call: TRBV7-2
j_call: TRBJ2-7
d_call: .
clone_size: once
cdr3_nt: TGTGCCAGCAGCCCTCCATCCTACGAGCAGTACTTC
cdr3_aa: CASSPPSYEQYF

v_call: TRBV7-9
j_call: TRBJ2-5
d_call: .
clone_size: .
cdr3_nt: TGTGCCAGCAGCCCAGGGGACGGGACCCAGTACTTC
cdr3_aa: CASSPGDGTQYF

v_call: TRBV2
j_call: TRBJ2-5
d_call: TRBD2
clone_size: .
cdr3_nt: TGTGCCAGCTGCCTGAGTGGGTTGCGGGGGGAGACCCAGTACTTC
cdr3_aa: CASCLSGLRGETQYF

v_call: TRBV7-2
j_call: TRBJ2-4
d_call: .
clone_size: .
cdr3_nt: TGTGCCAGCAGCCGAGAGGACGGAATAGCCAAAAACATTCAGTACTTC
cdr3_aa: CASSREDGIAKNIQYF

v_call: TRBV10-3
j_call: TRBJ2-3
d_call: TRBD2
clone_size: once
cdr3_nt: TGTGCCATCGCTGCTAGCGGGAGGGTAGTAGATACGCAGTATTTT
cdr3_aa: CAIAASGRVVDTQYF

v_call: TRBV6-5
j_call: TRBJ2-1
d_call: TRBD2
clone_size: .
cdr3_nt: TGTGCCAGCAGTCCCGGGACTAGTTTGAACAATGAGCAGTTCTTC
cdr3_aa: CASSPGTSLNNEQFF

v_call: TRBV7-2
j_call: TRBJ2-1
d_call: TRBD2
clone_size: .
cdr3_nt: TGTGCCAGCAGCTTAGCAGCGGGAACCTACAATGAGCAGTTCTTC
cdr3_aa: CASSLAAGTYNEQFF

v_call: TRBV27
j_call: TRBJ1-4
d_call: .
clone_size: .
cdr3_nt: TGTGCCAGCAGTTTTCTAGGGCGAGGTGGGGAAAAACTGTTTTTT
cdr3_aa: CASSFLGRGGEKLFF